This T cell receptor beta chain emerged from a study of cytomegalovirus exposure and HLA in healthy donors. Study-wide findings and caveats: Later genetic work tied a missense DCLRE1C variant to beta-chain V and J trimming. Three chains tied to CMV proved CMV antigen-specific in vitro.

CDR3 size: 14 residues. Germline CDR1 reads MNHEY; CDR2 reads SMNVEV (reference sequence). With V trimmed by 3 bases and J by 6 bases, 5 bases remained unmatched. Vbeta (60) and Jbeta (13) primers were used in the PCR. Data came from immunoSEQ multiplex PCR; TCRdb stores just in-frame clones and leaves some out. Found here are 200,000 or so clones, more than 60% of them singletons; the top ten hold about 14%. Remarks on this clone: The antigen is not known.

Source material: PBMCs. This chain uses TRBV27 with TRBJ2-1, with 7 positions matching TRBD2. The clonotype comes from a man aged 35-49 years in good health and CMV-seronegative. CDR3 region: CASSFGAGVNEQFF. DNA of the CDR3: TGTGCCAGCAGTTTTGGGGCGGGAGTCAATGAGCAGTTCTTC.